These T cell receptor beta chains were read from a single sample in a study of CD8+ T cells in alopecia areata. The repertoire was sequenced with immunoSEQ multiplex PCR; TCRdb's copy has only in-frame clones and lacks some. The data hold roughly 150,000 clones, with more than 75% observed a single time. This sample comprised CD8+ T cells sorted from blood, obtained at week 0. Receptor source: a human donor with alopecia areata. Both conserved end residues are part of each CDR3. Clone size is given for some rows only: seen once, a few or many times, or a class if the clone is expanded.

clone size,J gene,CDR3 length,V gene,CDR3 protein
.,TRBJ1-2,18,TRBV29-1,CSVEDLSEVLKTPYGYTF
once,TRBJ1-1,12,TRBV6-5,CASSLTGDRYFF
few,TRBJ1-5,11,TRBV6-5,CASSDPGPQHF
.,TRBJ1-2,12,TRBV9,CASSPRLDGYTF
.,TRBJ2-7,12,TRBV7-2,CASSLAPDEQYF
.,TRBJ2-2,15,TRBV5-7,CANSLLKRGTGELFF
.,TRBJ1-1,11,TRBV20-1,CSASSQIVAFF
.,TRBJ1-1,15,TRBV27,CASSSLGGANTEAFF
once,TRBJ2-7,12,TRBV27,CASRTSAYEQYF
.,TRBJ2-7,15,TRBV27,CASSSPGTGVNEQYF
.,TRBJ1-2,13,TRBV25-1,CASSGGSDVDYTF